A selection of T cell receptor beta chains follows, all from one sample in a study of T cells expressing NK-cell markers. TCRdb re-called the 5' RACE reads and gives one entry per CDR3 protein, without DNA. The sample holds about 170,000 distinct CDR3 sequences. What was sequenced was blood T cells: a sorted CD56 or NKG2C T cell subset, CD4+ or CD8+ T cells, or bulk PBMC T cells (not recorded which). The receptors shown here come from a man aged 18-75 years in good health. The CDR3 runs from the conserved cysteine through the conserved F or W.

>TRBJ1-3|TRBV12-3/TRBV12-4
CASSFPGQGEILRNTIYF
>TRBJ2-1|TRBV3-1
CASSQGEKGPTYNEQFF
>TRBJ1-6|TRBV27
CASSFDQGGYNSPLHF
>TRBJ2-1|TRBV11-3
CASSPRTSGGGYNEQFF
>TRBJ2-7|TRBV9
CASSVVAGGGEQYF
>TRBJ2-3|TRBV20-1
CSASDRSSQGDTQYF
>TRBJ1-4|TRBV2
CASSEETGVFEKLFF
>TRBJ1-1|TRBV3-1
CASSQVTTAEAFF
>TRBJ2-1|TRBV3-1
CASSQDRTGAYNEQFF
>TRBJ1-6|TRBV3-1
CASSQEPGRGNSPLHF
>TRBJ1-3|TRBV5-1
CASSTEGTSGNTIYF
>TRBJ2-7|TRBV5-4
CASSSTSGGSHEQYF
>TRBJ1-1|TRBV21-1
CASTKGAQPFIAPGNTEAFF
>TRBJ1-5|TRBV6-2/TRBV6-3
CASSSYMGGLGNQPQHF
>TRBJ2-1|TRBV2
CASSQTGTSGGARSNEQFF
>TRBJ2-7|TRBV27
CASSPASGGYEQYF
>TRBJ2-7|TRBV7-9
CASSLTGFSYEQYF
>TRBJ2-1|TRBV11-2
CASSLAGGAVEQFF
>TRBJ1-2|TRBV5-6
CASSLEVDRAGYTF
>TRBJ2-1|TRBV6-1
CASSEALLAGTHNEQFF
>TRBJ2-7|TRBV28
CASGTGISYEQYF
>TRBJ2-2|TRBV7-9
CASGKGTGELFF
>TRBJ2-2|TRBV13
CASGRQGMDGELFF
>TRBJ2-7|TRBV6-5
CASSDSPGPRVDEQYF
>TRBJ2-5|TRBV7-8
CASSEDRGARETQYF
>TRBJ1-2|TRBV5-8
CASSFFGTGGFGYTF
>TRBJ1-4|TRBV7-9
CASTLPAGVTNEKLFF
>TRBJ2-3|TRBV24-1
CATSDFASLAGDYTDTQYF
>TRBJ2-7|TRBV29-1
CSAKGLATYEQYF
>TRBJ2-5|TRBV29-1
CSVEDRPVQETQYF
>TRBJ1-1|TRBV7-2
CASGVGAPTEAFF
>TRBJ1-5|TRBV9
CASSLEDGYNQPQHF
>TRBJ2-7|TRBV25-1
CASSASSGEQYF
>TRBJ2-1|TRBV6-1
CASSEQWGNEQFF
>TRBJ2-7|TRBV27
CASSNRDSSYEQYF
>TRBJ2-1|TRBV7-9
CASSSDRVSWNEQFF
>TRBJ1-2|TRBV5-6
CASSLGTATSLGVYGYTF
>TRBJ2-2|TRBV7-9
CASRWGAAGELFF
>TRBJ1-6|TRBV5-1
CASSLRGQDNSPLHF
>TRBJ1-1|TRBV19
CASSPGTQGTTEAFF
>TRBJ2-7|TRBV28
CASSPLGVSLYEQYF
>TRBJ2-2|TRBV10-3
CAISGQGRTPGELFF
>TRBJ2-1|TRBV4-1
CASSQAGSSSNEQFF
>TRBJ2-3|TRBV18
CASAKGQASTDTQYF
>TRBJ2-5|TRBV9
CASSVQGSQETQYF
>TRBJ2-5|TRBV2
CASRGGRIQETQYF